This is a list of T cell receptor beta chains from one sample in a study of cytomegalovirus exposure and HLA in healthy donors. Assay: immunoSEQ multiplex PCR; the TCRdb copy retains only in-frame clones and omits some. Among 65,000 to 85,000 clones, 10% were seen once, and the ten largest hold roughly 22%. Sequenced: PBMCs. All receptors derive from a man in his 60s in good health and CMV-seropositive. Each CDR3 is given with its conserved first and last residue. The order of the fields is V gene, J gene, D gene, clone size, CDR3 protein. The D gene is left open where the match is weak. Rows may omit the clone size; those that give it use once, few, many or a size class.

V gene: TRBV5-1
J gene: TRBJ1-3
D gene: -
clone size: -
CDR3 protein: CASREPGASGNTIYF

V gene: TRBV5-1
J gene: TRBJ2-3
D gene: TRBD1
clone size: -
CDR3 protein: CASREGGSGTDTQYF

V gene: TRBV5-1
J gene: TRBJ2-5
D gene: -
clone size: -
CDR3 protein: CASSLFLNGRETQYF

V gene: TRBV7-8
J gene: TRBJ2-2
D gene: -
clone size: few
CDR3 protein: CASSLTGGGTGELFF

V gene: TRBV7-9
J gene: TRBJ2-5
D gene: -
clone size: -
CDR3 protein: CASSPGTHGETQYF

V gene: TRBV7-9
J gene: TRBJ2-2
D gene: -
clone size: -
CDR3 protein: CASSAPPDIFSTGELFF

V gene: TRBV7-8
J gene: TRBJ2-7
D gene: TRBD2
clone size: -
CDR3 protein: CASSLGVSGGYEQYF

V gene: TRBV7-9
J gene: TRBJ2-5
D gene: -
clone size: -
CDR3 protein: CASSLSNYRETQYF

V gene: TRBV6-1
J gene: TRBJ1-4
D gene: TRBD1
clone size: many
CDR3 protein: CASSDQGAANEKLFF

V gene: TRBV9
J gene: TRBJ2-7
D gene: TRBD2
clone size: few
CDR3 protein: CASSSGRYNEQYF

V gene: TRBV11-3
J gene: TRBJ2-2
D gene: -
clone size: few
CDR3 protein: CASSLDQTAGELFF

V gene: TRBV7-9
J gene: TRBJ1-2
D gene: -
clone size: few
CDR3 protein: CASSAQGQSIYGYTF

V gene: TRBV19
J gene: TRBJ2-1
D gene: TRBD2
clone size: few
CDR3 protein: CASRGSGRVNEQFF

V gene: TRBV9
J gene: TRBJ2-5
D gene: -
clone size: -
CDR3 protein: CASSVGFGGQETQYF

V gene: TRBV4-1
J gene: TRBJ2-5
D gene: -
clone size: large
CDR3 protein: CASSQEAIQQAQYF

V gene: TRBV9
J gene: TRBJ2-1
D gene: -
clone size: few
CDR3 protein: CASSPQGTYNEQFF

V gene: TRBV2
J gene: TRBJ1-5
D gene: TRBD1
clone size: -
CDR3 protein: CASSGTGTNQPQHF

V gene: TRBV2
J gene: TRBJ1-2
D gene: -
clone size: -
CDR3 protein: CASRGEGGYGYTF

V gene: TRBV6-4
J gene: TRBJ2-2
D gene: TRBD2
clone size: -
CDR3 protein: CASKTASGVSGELFF

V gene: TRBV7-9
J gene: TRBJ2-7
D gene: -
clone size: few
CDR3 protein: CASSAGQSYEQYF

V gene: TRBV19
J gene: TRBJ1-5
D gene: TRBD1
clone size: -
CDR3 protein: CASTPLGGNWNQPQHF

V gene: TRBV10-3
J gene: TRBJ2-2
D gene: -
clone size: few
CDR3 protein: CAISAGTPRPGELFF

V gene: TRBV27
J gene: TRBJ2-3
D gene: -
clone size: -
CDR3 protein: CATGTYTDTQYF

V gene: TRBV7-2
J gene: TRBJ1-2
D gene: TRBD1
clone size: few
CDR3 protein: CASSWTGYGYTF

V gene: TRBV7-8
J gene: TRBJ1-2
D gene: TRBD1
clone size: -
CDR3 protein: CASSDDRAGYTF

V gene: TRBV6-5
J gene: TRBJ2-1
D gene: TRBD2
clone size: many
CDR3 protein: CASSFGGSSYNEQFF

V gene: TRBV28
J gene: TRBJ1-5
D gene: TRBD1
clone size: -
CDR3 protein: CASSFDRGNQPQHF

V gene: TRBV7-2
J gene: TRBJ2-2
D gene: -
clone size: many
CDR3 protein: CASRFRVTGELFF

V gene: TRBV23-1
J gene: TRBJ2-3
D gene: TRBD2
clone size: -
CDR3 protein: CASSPVEETSALTDTQYF

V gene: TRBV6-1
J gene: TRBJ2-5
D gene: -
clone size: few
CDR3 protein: CASQDGLTGEQYF

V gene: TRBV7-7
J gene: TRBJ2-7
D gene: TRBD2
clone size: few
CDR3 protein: CASSPLPSGSSYEQYF

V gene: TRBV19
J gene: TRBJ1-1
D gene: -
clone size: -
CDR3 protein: CASSNGGLAEAFF

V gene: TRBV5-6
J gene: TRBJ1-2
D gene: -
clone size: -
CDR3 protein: CASSPLGFQKNYGYTF

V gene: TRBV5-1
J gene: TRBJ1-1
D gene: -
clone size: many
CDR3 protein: CASSSTDRNMNTEAFF

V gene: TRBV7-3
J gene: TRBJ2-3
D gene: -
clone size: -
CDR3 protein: CASSLGTSTDTQYF

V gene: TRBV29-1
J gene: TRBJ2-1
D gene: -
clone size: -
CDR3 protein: CSFQSRGGYNEQFF

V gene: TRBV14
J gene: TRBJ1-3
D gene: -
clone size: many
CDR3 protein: CASSQLQGNTIYF

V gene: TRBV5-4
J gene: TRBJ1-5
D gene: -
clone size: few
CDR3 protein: CASSLDGGDQPQHF

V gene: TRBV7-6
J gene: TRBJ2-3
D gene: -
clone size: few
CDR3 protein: CASSLGRSLRIDTQYF

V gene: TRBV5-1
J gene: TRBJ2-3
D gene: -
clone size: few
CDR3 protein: CASSLAGYLLDTQYF

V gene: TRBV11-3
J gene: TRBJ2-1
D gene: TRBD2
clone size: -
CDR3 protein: CASSSGTSGRSDEQFF

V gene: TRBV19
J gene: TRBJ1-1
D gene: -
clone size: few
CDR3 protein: CASSWGGRMNTEAFF

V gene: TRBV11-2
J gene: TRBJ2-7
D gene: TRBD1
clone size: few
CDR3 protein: CASSFAGTGIYEQYF

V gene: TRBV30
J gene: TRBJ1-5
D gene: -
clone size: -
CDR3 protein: CAWSAGLNGVSNQPQHF

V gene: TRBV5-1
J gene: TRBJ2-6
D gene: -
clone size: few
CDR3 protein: CASSLRDTSSGANVLTF

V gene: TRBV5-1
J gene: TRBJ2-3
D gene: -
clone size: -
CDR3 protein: CASSSQTSPTDTQYF

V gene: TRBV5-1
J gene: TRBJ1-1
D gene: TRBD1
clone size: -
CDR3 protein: CASSFGTANTEAFF

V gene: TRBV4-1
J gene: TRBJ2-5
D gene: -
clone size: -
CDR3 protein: CASSQLAGIETQYF

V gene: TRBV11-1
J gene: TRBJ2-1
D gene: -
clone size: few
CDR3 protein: CASSSGLGSYNEQFF

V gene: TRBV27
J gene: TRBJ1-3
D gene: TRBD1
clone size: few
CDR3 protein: CASSSSPGTGIGNTIYF

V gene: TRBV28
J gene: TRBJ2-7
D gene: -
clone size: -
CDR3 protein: CASSAQGGVYEPYF

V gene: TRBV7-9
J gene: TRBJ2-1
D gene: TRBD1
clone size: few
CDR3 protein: CASSGRQGSSYNEQFF

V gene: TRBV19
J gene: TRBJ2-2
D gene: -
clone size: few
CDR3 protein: CASSLQPSGDTGELFF